Shown below are 14 T cell receptor beta chains from a single sample sequenced in a study of cytotoxic CD8 clonotypes in ibrutinib-treated CLL. Sequenced by immunoSEQ multiplex PCR; TCRdb stores in-frame clones only, minus some. The table has 250,000 to 350,000 clones, roughly three quarters seen once; the top ten hold approximately 5.1%. Sequencing was performed on PBMCs, taken at disease progression, from a patient treated with ibrutinib. The receptors stem from a human donor with chronic lymphocytic leukemia.

This rearrangement joins TRBV25-1 to TRBJ2-7; 7 bases line up with TRBD1. The CDR3 consists of 12 residues. V lost 3 bases, J lost 6 bases, and 2 bases stayed unmatched. Germline V gene sequence: CDR1 MGHDK, CDR2 SYGVNS. The CDR3 nucleotides are TGTGCCAGCAGTGACGACAGGGTCGAGCAGTACTTC. Translation: CASSDDRVEQYF.

This clone was counted a few times. This sequence joins TRBV29-1 and TRBJ1-2, with D possibly TRBD1 on 5 matching bases. The CDR3 has 13 amino acids. Germline V gene sequence: CDR1 SQVTM, CDR2 ANQGSEA. The V end lost 1 base, the J end lost 3 bases, and 9 bases lay between the germline ends. In DNA form, the CDR3 reads TGCAGCGTTGAAGTACAGGCGCACTATGGCTACACCTTC. Translated, it gives CSVEVQAHYGYTF.

As regards this clone: At one end, the junction sequence differs from germline, possibly due to a read error. The genes are TRBV29-1 and TRBJ2-1, with D perhaps matching TRBD2 (5 bases). The length of the CDR3 is 11 residues. The germline CDR1 and CDR2 sequences are SQVTM and ANQGSEA. The CDR3 spells CSVSDYHEQFF. CDR3 bases: TGCAGCGTTAGTGACTACCATGAGCAGTTCTTC.

As for this clone: In the same sample, other DNA sequences code for this CDR3. V gene TRBV28 combines with J gene TRBJ2-7, with D tentatively TRBD1 (6 bases). CDR1 and CDR2 from the germline V gene are MDHEN and SYDVKM. The CDR3 has 11 amino acids. The V and J ends lost 6 bases and 3 bases respectively, with 6 bases between them. This CDR3 reads CASRTGYEQYF. Written as DNA, the CDR3 is TGTGCCAGCAGGACAGGCTACGAGCAGTACTTC.

V usage is TRBV4-1 and J usage is TRBJ2-2; 10 positions agree with TRBD2. Germline V gene data show CDR1 as MGHRA and CDR2 as YSYEKL. This CDR3 comprises 18 residues. V dropped 1 base and J dropped 7; count of bases not matched to a gene: 12. The CDR3 nucleotides read TGCGCCAGCAGCCAAGTTCGGAAGCGGGGGGGCCAGGGCGGGGAGCTGTTTTTT. This gives the protein CASSQVRKRGGQGGELFF.

A remark on this clone: In the same sample, other DNA sequences code for this CDR3. The chain is built from TRBV6-5 and TRBJ2-7; D is perhaps TRBD2 (5 bases). Germline CDR1 reads MNHEY; CDR2 reads SVGAGI. V was clipped by 3 bases and J by 0 bases, with 6 bases between them. CDR3 size: 13 residues. CDR3 in amino acids: CASSYTSSYEQYF. The CDR3 coding sequence is TGTGCCAGCAGTTATACTAGCTCCTACGAGCAGTACTTC.

The V and J genes are TRBV2 and TRBJ2-7; 10 bases are a match to TRBD1. The V segment lost 6 bases and the J segment 8 bases; nucleotides outside the gene matches: 10. The CDR3 extends over 14 amino acids. From germline, CDR1 is SNHLY and CDR2 FYNNEI. CDR3 coding DNA: TGTGCCAGCAGAGACCGGGACAGGGGATTCAAGCAGTACTTC. Translation: CASRDRDRGFKQYF. The variable domain in full, with the rest retrieved from reference TRBV2 and TRBJ2-7, is EPEVTQTPSHQVTQMGQEVILRCVPISNHLYFYWYRQILGQKVEFLVSFYNNEISEKSEIFDDQFSVERPDGSNFTLKIRSTKLEDSAMYFCASRDRDRGFKQYFGPGTRLTVT.

The J gene is TRBJ2-7, the V gene TRBV19; 9 bases align to TRBD1. Trimming cost V 4 bases and J 1 base; bases outside gene matches: 2. The CDR3 length is 14 residues. Germline V gene data show CDR1 as LNHDA and CDR2 as SQIVND (reference sequence). CDR3 sequence: CASSSGTGSYEQYF. The CDR3 DNA reads as TGTGCCAGTAGTAGCGGGACAGGGTCCTACGAGCAGTACTTC. Full variable domain (missing parts from reference TRBV19 and TRBJ2-7): DGGITQSPKYLFRKEGQNVTLSCEQNLNHDAMYWYRQDPGQGLRLIYYSQIVNDFQKGDIAEGYSVSREKKESFPLTVTSAQKNPTAFYLCASSSGTGSYEQYFGPGTRLTVT.

The chain joins TRBV9 to TRBJ2-3; 14 positions agree with TRBD2. CDR1 is SGDLS and CDR2 is YYNGEE in the germline V gene. Unmatched junction bases numbered 4, after V lost 3 bases and J lost 4 bases. CDR3 length: 16 amino acids. CDR3 sequence: CASSGLAGGQSDTQYF. The CDR3 region has the DNA TGTGCCAGCAGCGGACTAGCGGGGGGGCAGTCAGATACGCAGTATTTT.

V gene TRBV7-9 combines with J gene TRBJ2-1; TRBD2 agrees at 11 bases. There are 15 residues in the CDR3. Germline values: CDR1 SEHNR, CDR2 FQNEAQ (reference sequence). J was trimmed by 8 bases and V by 5 bases; bases with no gene match: 8. CDR3 nucleotides: TGTGCCAGCAGCCCTAGCGGGGGGCCGCTGGATGAGCAGTTCTTC. Translation: CASSPSGGPLDEQFF.

This clone has a handful of counts. The chain carries TRBV7-9 and TRBJ1-6; 7 bases are shared with TRBD1. V was clipped by 5 bases and J by 10 bases; unmatched bases: 5. CDR1 is SEHNR, CDR2 FQNEAQ, per germline (reference sequence). This CDR3 is 13 amino acids long. CDR3 residues: CASSLQGRSPLHF. In DNA form, the CDR3 reads TGTGCCAGCAGCCTACAGGGGAGGTCACCCCTCCACTTT.

The chain is built from TRBV9 and TRBJ1-4; tentatively, D is TRBD1 (5 bases). The length of the CDR3 is 16 residues. CDR1 is SGDLS and CDR2 is YYNGEE in the germline V gene. V was cut by 0 bases and J by 3 bases, with 12 bases left in between. CDR3 region: CASSVGGSFANEKLFF. The CDR3 nucleotides read TGTGCCAGCAGCGTAGGGGGGAGTTTCGCTAATGAAAAACTGTTTTTT.

This clone has a single count. The CDR3 sequence: CASSERGATDTQYF. CDR3 bases: TGTGCCAGCAGTGAGCGAGGGGCCACAGATACGCAGTATTTT. The chain carries TRBV25-1 and TRBJ2-3; D might be TRBD1 or TRBD2, each matching 5 bases. The CDR3 is made up of 14 amino acids. Germline V gene data show CDR1 as MGHDK and CDR2 as SYGVNS. Trimming stripped 3 bases from V and 2 bases from J, with 9 bases between.

J is TRBJ2-1 and V is TRBV5-4; TRBD2 matches 10 bases. V trimming: 4 bases; J trimming: 3 bases; junction bases outside the gene matches: 4. CDR3 size: 15 residues. The germline V gene encodes CDR1 SGHNT and CDR2 YYREEE (reference sequence). The CDR3 reads CASSRVAGGYNEQFF. The CDR3, as DNA: TGTGCCAGCAGCCGTGTAGCGGGAGGCTACAATGAGCAGTTCTTC.